Included here is one TCR beta chain sequence, with context. Its target is not known. This entry comes from a study of cytomegalovirus exposure and HLA in healthy donors. The CDR3 is 13 amino acids. The V end lost 7 bases, the J end lost 4 bases, and 14 bases lay between the germline ends. From germline, CDR1 is SNHLY and CDR2 FYNNEI. Study outcomes and limitations: Researchers reported in a later analysis that a missense DCLRE1C variant was tied to TCR beta V- and J-gene trimming. The study carried out a later analysis of TCR beta sequences. It associated some 17,000 of them with specific HLA alleles at a false discovery rate of 0.05.

The PCR made use of 60 Vbeta and 13 Jbeta primers. Clones were read by immunoSEQ multiplex PCR, and TCRdb kept only the in-frame ones, dropping some. Its clone listing holds over 100,000 clones. The rearrangement links TRBV2 to TRBJ2-7, with D maybe TRBD2 (5 bases). The clonotype originates from a man aged 25-45 years in good health and CMV-seronegative. Sequencing was done on a sample of PBMCs. CDR3 DNA sequence: TGTGCCAGCATCGGACTTGAGTCATACGAGCAGTACTTC. Translated: CASIGLESYEQYF.